The 15 T cell receptor beta chains reported below all come from one sample, sequenced in a study of tumor-infiltrating lymphocytes in primary liver carcinoma. DNA and RNA were both co-extracted from approximately 20-30 mg of bulk tissue that had not been sorted. The input was 500 ng total RNA; TCR beta cDNA was made from it with a constant-region primer. What produced the TCR beta libraries was three nested multiplex PCR rounds using slightly modified ARM-PCR. TRBV1-TRBV30 forward primers and a C-beta reverse primer were used in the first two PCR rounds, which each ran for about 9 cycles. Using its own MiXCR run on the multiplex PCR reads, TCRdb lists one record per CDR3 protein. The data hold roughly 20,000 distinct CDR3 sequences, with around 79% observed a single time. What was sequenced was liver tumor tissue from sampling region 4. Stated subset: tumor region T4, right-lateral pole. The receptors derive from a woman aged 30 to 39 with primary liver carcinoma and hepatitis B virus infection.

Note on this clonotype: The junction shows a germline mismatch at one end, possibly a read error. The chain is built from TRBV6-2 or TRBV6-3 and TRBJ2-5; D remains ambiguous. CDR1 is MNHEY and CDR2 is SVGEGT in the germline V gene. CDR3 size: 14 residues. CDR3 loop: CSSSHDGLGETQYF. The CDR3 DNA reads as TGTTCCAGCAGCCACGACGGCCTGGGGGAGACCCAGTACTTC.

On this clonotype itself: Lacking the conserved final phenylalanine or tryptophan, this CDR3 likely reflects a read error. The CDR3 sequence is CASSVDGHPPPTDTQHY. DNA of the CDR3: TGTGCCAGCAGTGTAGACGGACACCCTCCACCCACAGATACGCAGCATTAT. V is TRBV5-4 and J is TRBJ2-3, with a possible D match to TRBD1 (5 bases). The J call may be faulty, since TRBJ1-5 better matches the DNA end. The CDR3 is 17 amino acids. CDR1 SGHNT and CDR2 YYREEE come from the germline V gene (reference sequence).

The gene calls are TRBV29-1 and TRBJ2-5; 7 nucleotides agree with TRBD2. CDR1 and CDR2 (germline): SQVTM, ANQGSEA. J was trimmed by 7 bases and V by 7 bases; bases with no gene match: 9. The CDR3 has 12 amino acids. The CDR3 bases are TGCAGCGCGGGACTAAGAGTCACGACCCAGTACTTC. Encoded protein: CSAGLRVTTQYF.

V usage is TRBV21-1 and J usage is TRBJ2-1; the table's D call, TRBD2, has no DNA check behind it. TRBV21-1 is an annotated pseudogene. The CDR3 is 17 residues long. CDR3 bases: TGTGTCAGCAGCATCGAGACTAGCGGGAGTATATACAATGAGCAGTTCTTC. This codes for CVSSIETSGSIYNEQFF.

This clonotype came up a few times. Mismatch with germline at one junction end may stem from a read error. The chain employs TRBV7-3 and TRBJ2-3; D uncertain. Germline V lookup: CDR1 SGHTA, CDR2 FQGTGA. The CDR3 length is 15 residues. In nucleotides, the CDR3 is TGTGCCAGCAGCCCCTATAAAGGCGGCATAGATATGCAGTACTTT. Translation: CASSPYKGGIDMQYF.

With respect to this clonotype: This likely comes from a read error, as the CDR3 has no conserved phenylalanine or tryptophan at its end. The V and J genes are TRBV28 and TRBJ2-1; 9 bases are a match to TRBD1. Germline assignment: CDR1 MDHEN and CDR2 SYDVKM. The CDR3 is 17 residues long. CDR3 protein: CAGSPEQGAGRVNEQFI. CDR3 nucleotides: TGTGCCGGCAGTCCGGAACAGGGGGCAGGGAGAGTCAATGAGCAGTTCATC.

Worth noting for this clonotype: One end of the junction does not line up with germline, which may come from a read error. CDR3 residues: CASSERFLVLKSNYGYTF. The CDR3 bases are TGTGCAAGCAGTGAACGGTTCCTGGTCCTTAAATCTAACTATGGCTACACTTTC. V usage is TRBV6-1 and J usage is TRBJ1-2; D is uncertain. This CDR3 has 18 residues. Germline loops: CDR1 MNHNS, CDR2 SASEGT.

The DNA for the CDR3 is TGTGCCAGCTTTGCCACCGGGGAGCTGTTTTTT. Protein: CASFATGELFF. The chain combines TRBV12-3 or TRBV12-4 with TRBJ2-2; D unresolved. Between the trimmed V and J ends, which lost 8 bases and 4 bases, there was a span of 5 bases. The length of the CDR3 is 11 residues.

On this clonotype: The germline gene is not matched at one end of the junction; a read error may be the cause. The chain couples TRBV11-2 to TRBJ2-4, with 14 positions matching TRBD2. Per the germline V gene, CDR1 is SGHAT and CDR2 is FQNNGV. This CDR3 has 21 amino acids. Here the CDR3 DNA reads TGTACCAGCAGCCACGCCGAGACATTTACCGGGACTAGCGGGAGACAAAACATTCAGTACTTC. Translated, it gives CTSSHAETFTGTSGRQNIQYF.

Remarks on this clonotype: The CDR3 end shows no conserved phenylalanine or tryptophan, and so a read error is likely. No DNA is shown, since the ends of the CDR3 on it are uncertain; the CDR3 is the one TCRdb lists. The rearrangement joins TRBV4-3 to TRBJ2-1. Germline V gene lookup returns CDR1 LGHNA and CDR2 YSLEER. 14 amino acids form the CDR3, both terminal residues included. The CDR3 is CASSHTELVSEKFL.

A remark on this clonotype: At one boundary the junction diverges from the germline segment, which might be a read error. The V and J genes are TRBV11-3 and TRBJ1-1; unclear D gene. This CDR3 is 14 amino acids long. Germline CDR1 reads SGHNT; CDR2 reads YENEEA. CDR3 region: CARSLKVAITEAFF. DNA of the CDR3: TGTGCCAGGAGTTTAAAAGTGGCGATCACTGAAGCCTTCTTT.

With regard to this clonotype: The junction and the germline gene differ at one end; a read error may be behind it. V usage is TRBV4-3 and J usage is TRBJ2-7; 7 nucleotides match TRBD1. Germline V gene lookup returns CDR1 LGHNA and CDR2 YSLEER. This CDR3 spans 15 amino acids. The CDR3: CASSQDRWTGQEQYF. The CDR3 coding sequence is TGCGCTAGCAGCCAAGATCGATGGACAGGACAGGAGCAGTACTTC.

The table lists this clonotype with a few counts. A much larger clone differs by one base, so this may be a read error. The CDR3 is CASNLDQQGIVYNEQFF. DNA of the CDR3: TGTGCCAGCAACTTAGATCAACAGGGTATAGTCTACAATGAGCAGTTCTTC. The chain employs TRBV11-2 and TRBJ2-1, with D possibly TRBD1 on 6 matching bases. CDR3 length: 17 residues. Germline loops: CDR1 SGHAT, CDR2 FQNNGV.

The J gene is TRBJ2-1, the V gene TRBV29-1, with D maybe TRBD2 (6 bases). The V end was cut by 6 bases, the J end by 15 bases, with 21 bases between. CDR3 size: 12 residues. Germline CDR1 reads SQVTM; CDR2 reads ANQGSEA. CDR3 loop: CSVVGWEDPTFF. The CDR3 DNA is TGCAGCGTCGTGGGATGGGAGGACCCAACGTTCTTC.

The chain carries TRBV7-9 and TRBJ2-2; no firm D call. The ends were cut back, 3 bases at V and 7 bases at J, with 12 bases in the middle. CDR1 SEHNR and CDR2 FQNEAQ come from the germline V gene (reference sequence). The CDR3 covers 14 residues. This chain's CDR3 is CASSLTNRDGELFF. The CDR3 DNA reads TGTGCCAGCAGCTTGACAAATAGGGACGGGGAGCTGTTTTTT.